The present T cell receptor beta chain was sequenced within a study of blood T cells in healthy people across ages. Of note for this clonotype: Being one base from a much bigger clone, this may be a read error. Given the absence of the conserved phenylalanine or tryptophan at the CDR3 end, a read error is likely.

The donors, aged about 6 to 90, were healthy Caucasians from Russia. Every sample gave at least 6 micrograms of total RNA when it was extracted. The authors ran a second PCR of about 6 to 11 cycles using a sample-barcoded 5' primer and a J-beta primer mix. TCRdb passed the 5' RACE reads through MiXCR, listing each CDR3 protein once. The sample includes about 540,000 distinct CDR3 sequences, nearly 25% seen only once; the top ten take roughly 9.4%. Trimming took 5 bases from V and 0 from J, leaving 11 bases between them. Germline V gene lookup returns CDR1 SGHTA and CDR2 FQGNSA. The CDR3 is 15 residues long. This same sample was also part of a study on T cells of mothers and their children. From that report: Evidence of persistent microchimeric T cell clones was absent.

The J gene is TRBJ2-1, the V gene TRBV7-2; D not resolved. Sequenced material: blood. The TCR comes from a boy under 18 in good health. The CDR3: CASSTAKSSYNEQFL. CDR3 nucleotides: TGTGCCAGCAGCACGGCGAAAAGCTCCTACAATGAGCAGTTCCTC.